This T cell receptor (beta chain) appears in the sequencing data of a study of vaccination effects on CD4 cells after COVID-19. Measured with immunoSEQ multiplex PCR; TCRdb has only the in-frame clones, and not every one. The data hold roughly 68,000 clones, with about 69% observed a single time. The V end was cut by 5 bases, the J end by 5 bases, with 13 bases between. Germline V gene lookup returns CDR1 MNHEY and CDR2 SVGAGI. The CDR3 totals 14 residues. In its sample, this clone was seen once. Its antigen is undetermined. Having been cultured for roughly 11 days, the cells underwent CD4+ T cell isolation.

The specimen comprised CD4+ T cells from PBMCs cultured without peptide, sampled before COVID-19 vaccination. V usage is TRBV6-5 and J usage is TRBJ2-1; either TRBD1 or TRBD2 may fit D (5 bases each). This receptor was taken from a human donor who had a prior SARS-CoV-2 infection. This CDR3 is CASSRDPIDNEQFF. The DNA for the CDR3 is TGTGCCAGCAGTAGGGACCCGATTGACAATGAGCAGTTCTTC.